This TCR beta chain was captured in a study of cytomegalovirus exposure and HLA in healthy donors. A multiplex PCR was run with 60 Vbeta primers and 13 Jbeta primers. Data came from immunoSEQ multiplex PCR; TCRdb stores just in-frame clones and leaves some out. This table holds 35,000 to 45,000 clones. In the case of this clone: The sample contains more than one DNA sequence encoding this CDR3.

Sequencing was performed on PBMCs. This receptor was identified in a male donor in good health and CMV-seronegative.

The CDR3 sequence: CASSLGTSVTEQFF. The CDR3 DNA follows: TGTGCCAGCAGCCTAGGGACTAGCGTTACCGAGCAGTTCTTC. The chain carries TRBV9 and TRBJ2-1; 10 bases fit TRBD2. V lost 4 bases and J lost 10; bases outside the gene matches: 8. Germline V gene lookup returns CDR1 SGDLS and CDR2 YYNGEE. CDR3 length: 14 residues.